This TCR beta chain was identified during a study of cytomegalovirus exposure and HLA in healthy donors. Unrecorded immune exposure was likely among donors, who were nominally healthy when sampled. Broader study findings: Later work found most CMV-associated TCR beta chains apparently HLA-restricted.

Primers: 60 Vbeta forward and 13 Jbeta reverse. TCRdb's table, derived via immunoSEQ multiplex PCR, lists solely in-frame clones and lacks some. The sample records 200,000 or so clones, around 80% being singletons. V lost 4 bases to trimming and J lost 8 bases, with 10 bases between them. The CDR3 is 12 residues long. Germline V gene sequence: CDR1 MNHNS, CDR2 SASEGT. This clone was observed a single time. Its specificity is not known. This receptor was obtained from a woman aged 18-29 years in good health and CMV-seropositive. The chain has TRBV6-1 and TRBJ2-3; D may be TRBD1 (5 bases). Material for sequencing was PBMCs. The CDR3 nucleotides are TGTGCCAGCAGTGGGGGCGGTGGTACGCAGTATTTT. Protein sequence: CASSGGGGTQYF.